This is a list of T cell receptor beta chains from one sample in a study of T cells after yellow fever vaccination. TCRdb recomputed calls from the 5' RACE reads with MiXCR, one row per CDR3 protein. Among 320,000 or so distinct CDR3 sequences listed, around 8.1% were seen once. The source was PBMCs, collected roughly 47 days after the first yellow fever vaccination. The receptors were sampled from a man younger than 35 who received the YFV17D yellow fever vaccine. Both conserved end residues are part of each CDR3. D genes are given only for firm matches. Not every row has a clone size; where given, it reads once, few, many or a size class.

v_call: TRBV7-9
j_call: TRBJ2-1
d_call: TRBD2
clone_size: .
cdr3_aa: CASSQGLASNEQFF
cdr3_nt: TGTGCCAGCAGCCAAGGACTAGCGTCGAATGAGCAGTTCTTC

v_call: TRBV5-6
j_call: TRBJ2-7
d_call: .
clone_size: .
cdr3_aa: CASSLILGSSYEQYF
cdr3_nt: TGTGCCAGCAGCTTGATCCTGGGTAGCTCCTACGAGCAGTACTTC

v_call: TRBV7-8
j_call: TRBJ2-3
d_call: .
clone_size: .
cdr3_aa: CASSPHGSDRRTDTQYF
cdr3_nt: TGTGCCAGCAGCCCGCATGGGTCCGACCGACGAACAGATACGCAGTATTTT

v_call: TRBV5-1
j_call: TRBJ1-1
d_call: .
clone_size: .
cdr3_aa: CASSSLGANTEAFF
cdr3_nt: TGCGCCAGCAGCTCCCTAGGGGCTAACACTGAAGCTTTCTTT

v_call: TRBV9
j_call: TRBJ1-2
d_call: .
clone_size: few
cdr3_aa: CASSVDSGGYTF
cdr3_nt: TGTGCCAGCAGCGTAGACTCGGGGGGCTACACCTTC

v_call: TRBV20-1
j_call: TRBJ2-7
d_call: .
clone_size: .
cdr3_aa: CSASRQSAGYEQYF
cdr3_nt: TGCAGTGCTTCTCGACAGTCGGCAGGGTACGAGCAGTACTTC

v_call: TRBV7-9
j_call: TRBJ2-1
d_call: .
clone_size: .
cdr3_aa: CASSLVRAGGFYNEQFF
cdr3_nt: TGTGCCAGCAGCTTGGTTCGGGCCGGCGGATTCTACAATGAGCAGTTCTTC

v_call: TRBV18
j_call: TRBJ2-5
d_call: .
clone_size: few
cdr3_aa: CASSPLAEETQYF
cdr3_nt: TGTGCCAGCTCACCCCTAGCCGAAGAGACCCAGTACTTC

v_call: TRBV19
j_call: TRBJ1-2
d_call: .
clone_size: many
cdr3_aa: CATAVDSGYYGYTF
cdr3_nt: TGTGCCACCGCGGTTGACTCAGGGTACTATGGCTACACCTTC

v_call: TRBV10-3
j_call: TRBJ2-5
d_call: .
clone_size: few
cdr3_aa: CAISPIAGEGETQYF
cdr3_nt: TGTGCCATCAGTCCGATAGCAGGGGAGGGGGAGACCCAGTACTTC

v_call: TRBV5-1
j_call: TRBJ2-1
d_call: TRBD2
clone_size: .
cdr3_aa: CASSLGWLAGALYNEQFF
cdr3_nt: TGCGCCAGCAGCTTGGGTTGGCTAGCGGGGGCCCTCTACAATGAGCAGTTCTTC

v_call: TRBV5-1
j_call: TRBJ2-7
d_call: .
clone_size: .
cdr3_aa: CASSFMGDQYEQYF
cdr3_nt: TGCGCCAGCAGCTTTATGGGAGACCAATACGAGCAGTACTTC

v_call: TRBV6-1
j_call: TRBJ1-2
d_call: .
clone_size: .
cdr3_aa: CASRELGENLYGYTF
cdr3_nt: TGTGCCAGCAGAGAACTGGGGGAGAACCTCTATGGCTACACCTTC

v_call: TRBV5-4
j_call: TRBJ2-1
d_call: .
clone_size: few
cdr3_aa: CASSWTAGLPGEQFF
cdr3_nt: TGTGCCAGCAGCTGGACGGCGGGACTCCCCGGGGAGCAGTTCTTC

v_call: TRBV7-2
j_call: TRBJ1-4
d_call: .
clone_size: .
cdr3_aa: CASSSSRVGEKLFF
cdr3_nt: TGTGCCAGCAGCTCTTCCAGGGTCGGGGAAAAACTGTTTTTT

v_call: TRBV28
j_call: TRBJ2-7
d_call: .
clone_size: few
cdr3_aa: CATSLRGYDEQYF
cdr3_nt: TGTGCCACCTCCCTGCGAGGGTACGACGAGCAGTACTTC

v_call: TRBV12-3/TRBV12-4
j_call: TRBJ1-2
d_call: .
clone_size: .
cdr3_aa: CASSLTSGDDYGYTF
cdr3_nt: TGTGCCAGCAGTTTAACCTCAGGGGATGACTATGGCTACACCTTC

v_call: TRBV4-1
j_call: TRBJ1-3
d_call: .
clone_size: few
cdr3_aa: CASSQGQTTSGNTIYF
cdr3_nt: TGCGCCAGCAGCCAAGGACAGACGACCTCTGGAAACACCATATATTTT

v_call: TRBV19
j_call: TRBJ1-1
d_call: TRBD1
clone_size: .
cdr3_aa: CASSPSPGQSTEAFF
cdr3_nt: TGTGCCAGTAGTCCAAGTCCGGGACAGAGCACTGAAGCTTTCTTT

v_call: TRBV7-8
j_call: TRBJ1-1
d_call: TRBD1
clone_size: .
cdr3_aa: CASSRQGNSEAFF
cdr3_nt: TGTGCCAGCAGCAGACAGGGTAACTCTGAAGCTTTCTTT

v_call: TRBV29-1
j_call: TRBJ1-1
d_call: .
clone_size: few
cdr3_aa: CSSKWVENTEAFF
cdr3_nt: TGCAGCTCCAAATGGGTGGAGAACACTGAAGCTTTCTTT

v_call: TRBV15
j_call: TRBJ2-3
d_call: .
clone_size: few
cdr3_aa: CATSRYHAPDTQYF
cdr3_nt: TGTGCCACCAGCAGATACCACGCCCCAGATACGCAGTATTTT

v_call: TRBV5-1
j_call: TRBJ2-5
d_call: .
clone_size: few
cdr3_aa: CASSLAGPGGETQYF
cdr3_nt: TGCGCCAGCAGCTTGGCCGGGCCTGGGGGAGAGACCCAGTACTTC

v_call: TRBV20-1
j_call: TRBJ1-3
d_call: TRBD1
clone_size: .
cdr3_aa: CSARVAGTGGNTIYF
cdr3_nt: TGCAGTGCTAGAGTCGCCGGGACAGGGGGAAACACCATATATTTT

v_call: TRBV6-1
j_call: TRBJ2-2
d_call: TRBD1
clone_size: few
cdr3_aa: CASSLYRDRPLAGTGELFF
cdr3_nt: TGTGCCAGCAGCCTATACCGGGACAGGCCACTCGCGGGCACCGGGGAGCTGTTTTTT

v_call: TRBV5-1
j_call: TRBJ2-7
d_call: .
clone_size: .
cdr3_aa: CASSLGSGRSGEQYF
cdr3_nt: TGCGCCAGCAGCTTGGGATCCGGCAGGTCGGGCGAGCAGTACTTC

v_call: TRBV7-2
j_call: TRBJ2-1
d_call: .
clone_size: many
cdr3_aa: CASSQYGEQFF
cdr3_nt: TGTGCCAGCAGCCAGTACGGTGAGCAGTTCTTC

v_call: TRBV19
j_call: TRBJ2-1
d_call: .
clone_size: few
cdr3_aa: CASSRDAYNEQFF
cdr3_nt: TGTGCCAGTAGCCGGGACGCTTACAATGAGCAGTTCTTC

v_call: TRBV5-4
j_call: TRBJ2-5
d_call: TRBD1
clone_size: few
cdr3_aa: CASSSQRQGRETQYF
cdr3_nt: TGTGCCAGCAGCTCTCAGAGACAGGGAAGAGAGACCCAGTACTTC

v_call: TRBV12-3/TRBV12-4
j_call: TRBJ2-1
d_call: TRBD2
clone_size: .
cdr3_aa: CASKPPGLAGGLDQFF
cdr3_nt: TGTGCCAGCAAACCCCCTGGACTAGCGGGGGGGCTAGATCAGTTCTTC

v_call: TRBV7-2
j_call: TRBJ2-5
d_call: .
clone_size: many
cdr3_aa: CASSLGQKGETQYF
cdr3_nt: TGTGCCAGCAGCTTAGGACAGAAGGGAGAGACCCAGTACTTC

v_call: TRBV29-1
j_call: TRBJ2-2
d_call: TRBD1
clone_size: .
cdr3_aa: CSVEPGQGHTGELFF
cdr3_nt: TGCAGCGTTGAGCCGGGACAGGGGCACACCGGGGAGCTGTTTTTT

v_call: TRBV20-1
j_call: TRBJ1-3
d_call: .
clone_size: few
cdr3_aa: CSAGPASSGNTIYF
cdr3_nt: TGCAGTGCCGGACCGGCGAGCTCTGGAAACACCATATATTTT

v_call: TRBV5-1
j_call: TRBJ2-3
d_call: TRBD2
clone_size: many
cdr3_aa: CASSLGASGVTDTQYF
cdr3_nt: TGCGCCAGCAGCTTGGGGGCTAGCGGGGTCACAGATACGCAGTATTTT

v_call: TRBV28
j_call: TRBJ2-3
d_call: TRBD1
clone_size: few
cdr3_aa: CASSAAGQVGTDTQYF
cdr3_nt: TGTGCCAGCAGCGCCGCGGGACAGGTCGGGACAGATACGCAGTATTTT

v_call: TRBV7-6
j_call: TRBJ1-2
d_call: TRBD1
clone_size: .
cdr3_aa: CASSQGTGLGYGYTF
cdr3_nt: TGTGCCAGCAGCCAAGGGACAGGGTTAGGCTATGGCTACACCTTC

v_call: TRBV29-1
j_call: TRBJ2-3
d_call: .
clone_size: .
cdr3_aa: CSVPAPPTDTQYF
cdr3_nt: TGCAGCGTTCCTGCTCCGCCCACAGATACGCAGTATTTT

v_call: TRBV15
j_call: TRBJ1-2
d_call: .
clone_size: few
cdr3_aa: CATSRALVVYDYGYTF
cdr3_nt: TGTGCCACCAGCAGAGCCCTGGTAGTCTACGACTATGGCTACACCTTC

v_call: TRBV10-3
j_call: TRBJ2-3
d_call: TRBD1
clone_size: few
cdr3_aa: CAISEGTGGADTQYF
cdr3_nt: TGTGCCATCAGTGAAGGGACAGGGGGGGCAGATACGCAGTATTTT

v_call: TRBV4-2
j_call: TRBJ2-1
d_call: .
clone_size: .
cdr3_aa: CASSQGEGTGMGNEQFF
cdr3_nt: TGTGCCAGCAGCCAAGGGGAAGGAACAGGGATGGGCAATGAGCAGTTCTTC

v_call: TRBV7-9
j_call: TRBJ2-5
d_call: TRBD2
clone_size: many
cdr3_aa: CASSIGGGGGETQYF
cdr3_nt: TGTGCCAGCAGCATTGGCGGCGGGGGAGGAGAGACCCAGTACTTC

v_call: TRBV7-9
j_call: TRBJ1-1
d_call: .
clone_size: .
cdr3_aa: CASSGGGQLNTEAFF
cdr3_nt: TGTGCCAGCAGCGGGGGTGGGCAGCTGAACACTGAAGCTTTCTTT

v_call: TRBV24-1
j_call: TRBJ2-1
d_call: TRBD2
clone_size: few
cdr3_aa: CATSDTSGVYNEQFF
cdr3_nt: TGTGCCACCAGTGATACTAGCGGGGTCTACAATGAGCAGTTCTTC

v_call: TRBV6-1
j_call: TRBJ2-1
d_call: TRBD1
clone_size: .
cdr3_aa: CASNWSPGGGGGEQFF
cdr3_nt: TGTGCCAGCAACTGGTCTCCAGGGGGCGGAGGAGGTGAGCAGTTCTTC

v_call: TRBV5-4
j_call: TRBJ1-2
d_call: .
clone_size: .
cdr3_aa: CASSLDTGLNYGYTF
cdr3_nt: TGTGCCAGCAGCTTGGATACAGGTTTAAACTATGGCTACACCTTC

v_call: TRBV28
j_call: TRBJ2-3
d_call: TRBD2
clone_size: few
cdr3_aa: CASTLGTTPDTQYF
cdr3_nt: TGTGCCAGCACTCTCGGGACTACCCCAGATACGCAGTATTTT